Below, 6 T cell receptor beta chains from the same sample are listed, as sequenced in a study of blood T cells in healthy people across ages. For the second PCR, which ran for 7 to 11 cycles, a sample-barcoded 5' primer and a J-beta primer mix were used. Each CDR3 protein is one row after TCRdb ran MiXCR on the 5' RACE reads. The table lists fewer than 800,000 distinct CDR3 sequences, 20% to 30% of them singletons. The same data also went into a second study, on T cells of mothers and their children.

The specimen sequenced was blood. The receptor set was obtained from a boy between 10 and 17 years old in good health.

This clonotype has a handful of counts. The rearrangement links TRBV6-4 to TRBJ2-3, with 8 bases that match TRBD2. With 6 bases clipped from V and 2 bases from J, the junction kept 10 bases outside the gene matches. Germline V gives CDR1 MRHNA, CDR2 SNTAGT. The CDR3 spans 16 residues. This CDR3 reads CASSVAGGGPTDTQYF. DNA of the CDR3: TGTGCCAGCAGCGTCGCTGGCGGGGGGCCCACAGATACGCAGTATTTT.

This chain uses TRBV13 with TRBJ2-5, with TRBD1 identical over 8 bases. This CDR3 is built from 15 residues. The V gene end was trimmed by 5 bases and the J gene end by 4 bases; junction bases not matched to a gene: 9. The V gene's germline CDR1 is PRHDT and CDR2 FYEKMQ (reference sequence). The DNA of the CDR3 is TGTGCCAGCAGCCTAAGGGGCAGGGGGCTAGAGACCCAGTACTTC. Its protein product is CASSLRGRGLETQYF.

The chain recombines TRBV27 with TRBJ2-5, with D possibly TRBD2 on 5 matching bases. With the DNA end fitting TRBJ2-7 better, the J assignment may be wrong. This CDR3 is 14 amino acids long. CDR1 is MNHEY and CDR2 is SMNVEV in the germline V gene (reference sequence). CDR3 region: CASSLNFGGYEQYF. In nucleotides, the CDR3 is TGTGCCAGCAGTTTAAACTTCGGAGGCTACGAGCAGTACTTC.

The chain couples TRBV4-1 to TRBJ1-1; perhaps TRBD1 as D (5 bases). CDR1 is MGHRA, CDR2 YSYEKL, per germline. The V end was cut by 2 bases, the J end by 1 base, with 8 bases between. CDR3 length equals 14 residues. CDR3 residues: CASSQNGGNTEAFF. The CDR3 DNA reads as TGCGCCAGCAGCCAAAATGGGGGGAACACTGAAGCTTTCTTT.

The chain recombines TRBV28 with TRBJ2-3; TRBD1 agrees at 8 bases. V shed 7 bases, J shed 1 base, and the junction held 7 bases outside the gene matches. Germline CDR1 reads MDHEN; CDR2 reads SYDVKM. The CDR3 spans 15 residues. CDR3 sequence (DNA): TGTGCCAGCAACGCGGACAGGGAGGGCACAGATACGCAGTATTTT. Translated: CASNADREGTDTQYF.

The chain couples TRBV5-1 to TRBJ1-3; no clear D gene. The CDR3 totals 15 residues. In germline, CDR1 is SGHRS, CDR2 YFSETQ. Trimming left V 0 bases short and J 4 bases short, with 11 bases between. The CDR3 DNA reads TGCGCCAGCAGCTTGGGGGTAGATGCCGGAAACACCATATATTTT. The encoded protein is CASSLGVDAGNTIYF.